This passage covers 20 T cell receptor beta chains from one sample sequenced in a study of cytomegalovirus exposure and HLA in healthy donors. Primers for the PCR totalled 60 Vbeta and 13 Jbeta. Using immunoSEQ multiplex PCR, the repertoire was profiled, and TCRdb retains in-frame clones only, with some absent. The table shows more than 130,000 clones, with 80% occurring only once. The sample consisted of PBMCs. Receptors were obtained from a male donor in good health and CMV-seronegative.

This clone was counted once. The chain is built from TRBV7-9 and TRBJ2-3; TRBD2 matches 8 bases. Germline V gene lookup returns CDR1 SEHNR and CDR2 FQNEAQ (reference sequence). The CDR3 consists of 15 residues. Losses at the gene ends were 8 bases for V and 2 bases for J; bases not matched to a gene: 9. CDR3 coding DNA: TGTGCCAGCTTCGACACTAGCGGCTACACAGATACGCAGTATTTT. Amino acid sequence: CASFDTSGYTDTQYF.

The rearrangement joins TRBV28 to TRBJ2-7; D is perhaps TRBD1 (6 bases). Trimming pared 4 bases from V and 6 bases from J, leaving 19 bases between. The V gene's germline CDR1 is MDHEN and CDR2 SYDVKM. This CDR3 has 15 residues. The CDR3 DNA reads TGTGCCAGCAGTTCAGGACAGCCAATTCCTTCCGAGCAGTACTTC. Translating gives CASSSGQPIPSEQYF.

The rearrangement links TRBV2 to TRBJ2-5, with 9 bases aligning to TRBD1. The CDR3 runs 14 residues. V lost 4 bases to trimming and J lost 3 bases; unmatched junction nucleotides: 3. Germline lookup yields CDR1 SNHLY and CDR2 FYNNEI. The CDR3 nucleotides are TGTGCCAGCAGTGGGGACAGGGTCGAAGAGACCCAGTACTTC. Amino acid sequence: CASSGDRVEETQYF.

This chain links TRBV10-3 with TRBJ2-3; perhaps TRBD2 as D (5 bases). The CDR3 has 14 amino acids. Trimming took off 5 bases at V and 2 bases at J, with 11 bases between the two ends. Germline CDR1 and CDR2: ENHRY and SYGVKD. The CDR3 DNA is TGTGCCATCAGTCCAAGCGGAAACACAGATACGCAGTATTTT. Translating it yields CAISPSGNTDTQYF.

This clone was observed a handful of times. This chain uses TRBV27 with TRBJ1-6; D is undetermined. The CDR3 spans 13 residues. Germline V CDR1 and CDR2: MNHEY, SMNVEV (reference sequence). V was shortened by 2 bases and J by 10 bases, with 9 bases between the two germline ends. In nucleotides, the CDR3 is TGTGCCAGCAGTTTAGGGAGTCGATCACCCCTCCACTTT. Its protein is CASSLGSRSPLHF.

This chain connects TRBV14 to TRBJ2-5; 7 positions match TRBD2. The germline CDR1 and CDR2 sequences are SGHDN and FVKESK. V trimming: 6 bases; J trimming: 0 bases; junction bases outside the gene matches: 1. This CDR3 has 13 residues. The CDR3 sequence: CASRRGYQETQYF. The CDR3 DNA reads TGTGCCAGCAGGCGGGGGTACCAAGAGACCCAGTACTTC.

The table lists this clone with a few counts. The CDR3 protein is CASSSGGNTEAFF. The CDR3 DNA sequence: TGTGCCAGCAGCTCCGGAGGGAACACTGAAGCTTTCTTT. V usage is TRBV6-5 and J usage is TRBJ1-1, with no clear D. The V end lost 6 bases, the J end lost 1 base, and 9 bases lay between the germline ends. CDR1 and CDR2 from the germline V gene are MNHEY and SVGAGI. The length of the CDR3 is 13 residues.

This clone occurred a few times. The genes are TRBV6-5 and TRBJ2-1; the D gene is possibly TRBD1 (6 bases). The CDR3 runs 13 residues. Germline CDR1 reads MNHEY; CDR2 reads SVGAGI. V lost 10 bases to trimming and J lost 2 bases, with 12 bases between them. The CDR3: CATHRDTYNEQFF. The CDR3 DNA reads as TGTGCCACCCACAGGGATACCTACAATGAGCAGTTCTTC.

V gene TRBV11-2 combines with J gene TRBJ2-2; D is possibly TRBD1 (6 bases). Trimming removed 5 bases at V and 1 base at J, with 11 bases between. In germline, CDR1 is SGHAT, CDR2 FQNNGV. The CDR3 has 15 amino acids. The CDR3 bases are TGTGCCAGCAGCCGGACAGAAAAGAACACCGGGGAGCTGTTTTTT. Its protein product is CASSRTEKNTGELFF.

The chain employs TRBV28 and TRBJ2-1; perhaps TRBD2 as D (5 bases). The CDR3 extends over 14 amino acids. CDR1 is MDHEN and CDR2 is SYDVKM in the germline V gene. The ends were cut back, 2 bases at V and 9 bases at J, with 14 bases in the middle. CDR3 sequence reads: CASSLSPSSSEQFF. The CDR3 DNA sequence: TGTGCCAGCAGTTTAAGCCCTAGCAGTAGTGAGCAGTTCTTC.

The V and J genes are TRBV7-9 and TRBJ2-2, with D possibly TRBD1 on 6 matching bases. The CDR3 loop spans 14 amino acids. Looked up from germline, CDR1 is SEHNR and CDR2 is FQNEAQ (reference sequence). Between the trimmed V and J ends, which lost 5 bases and 1 base, there was a span of 8 bases. The CDR3 spells CASSRQENTGELFF. For the CDR3, the DNA is TGTGCCAGCAGCCGACAGGAGAACACCGGGGAGCTGTTTTTT.

The chain employs TRBV19 and TRBJ1-2; possibly TRBD1 for D (6 bases). The CDR3 spans 16 residues. V was cut by 6 bases and J by 6 bases, with 23 bases left in between. Germline V gene lookup returns CDR1 LNHDA and CDR2 SQIVND (reference sequence). CDR3 nucleotide sequence: TGTGCCAGTAGCCCACGGGGGGCCCCGAGGGCCCATGGCTACACCTTC. Its translation: CASSPRGAPRAHGYTF.

The rearrangement uses TRBV5-8 and TRBJ1-5; D perhaps matches TRBD1 (6 bases). This CDR3 is 17 amino acids long. From germline, CDR1 is SGHTS and CDR2 YDEGEE. Trimming left V 4 bases short and J 1 base short, with 18 bases between. DNA for the CDR3: TGTGCCAGCAGCGATCCCTTAAGGGGGACGAGCAATCAGCCCCAGCATTTT. It specifies CASSDPLRGTSNQPQHF.

The chain employs TRBV18 and TRBJ2-2; no definite D call. From germline, CDR1 is KGHSH and CDR2 LQKENI. V was cut by 4 bases and J by 2 bases, with 5 bases left in between. The CDR3 is made up of 13 amino acids. The CDR3 DNA reads as TGTGCCAGCTCACATAGCAACACCGGGGAGCTGTTTTTT. It encodes CASSHSNTGELFF.

The chain uses TRBV5-5 and TRBJ1-4; D is unresolved. The CDR3 loop spans 14 amino acids. Germline CDR1 reads SGHKS; CDR2 reads YYEKEE (reference sequence). Between the trimmed V and J ends, which lost 1 base and 7 bases, there was a span of 11 bases. As DNA, the CDR3 is TGTGCCAGCAGCTTGTTGGCAGGAAGTGAAAAACTGTTTTTT. It translates to CASSLLAGSEKLFF.

The V call is TRBV28, the J call TRBJ1-6; D is unclear. This CDR3 comprises 14 residues. Germline CDR1 reads MDHEN; CDR2 reads SYDVKM. V was shortened by 8 bases and J by 8 bases, with 16 bases between the two germline ends. The CDR3 region is CASRQAVIDSPLHF. The DNA of the CDR3 is TGTGCCAGCCGACAAGCGGTGATTGATTCACCCCTCCACTTT.

This clone turned up a few times. The chain joins TRBV6-6 to TRBJ2-7, with D perhaps TRBD2 (6 bases). V gave up 10 bases and J gave up 5 bases, with 18 bases separating them. Germline V gene data show CDR1 as MNHNY and CDR2 as SVGAGI (reference sequence). The CDR3 is 13 amino acids. The CDR3 DNA sequence: TGTGCCATTCGGGGGTGGGTTGACCACGAGCAGTACTTC. Its translation: CAIRGWVDHEQYF.

The chain links TRBV11-1 to TRBJ2-3; TRBD1 aligns across 7 bases. Germline V gene sequence: CDR1 SGHAT, CDR2 FQDESV (reference sequence). V was pared by 2 bases and J by 5 bases, with 4 bases of the junction left unmatched. This CDR3 region has 14 residues. The CDR3, as DNA: TGTGCCAGCAGCTTATTTCAGGGGGAAGATACGCAGTATTTT. The encoded protein is CASSLFQGEDTQYF.

This clone was observed a handful of times. The chain recombines TRBV4-3 with TRBJ1-4; TRBD1 is a possible D gene (5 bases). The germline CDR1 and CDR2 sequences are LGHNA and YSLEER. The V end lost 5 bases, the J end lost 7 bases, and 17 bases lay between the germline ends. The CDR3 runs to 15 residues. CDR3 DNA sequence: TGCGCCAGCAGCGATAGCGGGGGGTGGCGTGAAAAACTGTTTTTT. Translated: CASSDSGGWREKLFF.

The rearrangement joins TRBV6-5 to TRBJ2-1, with D perhaps matching TRBD1 (5 bases). Trimming took 6 bases from V and 10 from J, leaving 16 bases between them. From germline, CDR1 is MNHEY and CDR2 SVGAGI. The CDR3 length is 13 residues. The CDR3: CASSPLGAEEQFF. In DNA, the CDR3 is TGTGCCAGCAGCCCCCTAGGGGCCGAGGAGCAGTTCTTC.